This T cell receptor (beta chain) stems from a study of blood T cells in healthy people across ages. Broader study findings: Diversity of TCR beta per million T cells declined in a roughly linear way with age.

A second PCR, run for roughly 7 to 12 cycles, used a sample-barcoded 5' primer plus a J-beta primer mix. Each cDNA molecule, via a template-switch adaptor with 12 random nucleotides, was tagged. TCRdb re-analysed the 5' RACE reads in MiXCR, keeping a single row per CDR3 protein. The profile shows about 970,000 distinct CDR3 sequences, 51% of them singletons. Germline CDR1 MNHEY, CDR2 SVGAGI. With 0 bases removed from V and 0 bases from J, the gap between germline ends came to 7 bases. The CDR3 runs to 15 residues. Researchers report isolating at least 6.5 million PBMCs per sample. About this clonotype: What it binds is unknown.

This chain joins TRBV6-5 and TRBJ2-3; D is ambiguous. The sequence derives from a woman aged 55-69 years in good health. Source material: blood. CDR3 sequence: CASSYSSISTDTQYF. The CDR3 DNA sequence: TGTGCCAGCAGTTACTCGTCGATAAGCACAGATACGCAGTATTTT.